The 30 T cell receptor beta chains in this list originate from one sample, sequenced in a study of PD-L1 blockade in urothelial cancer. This table comes from immunoSEQ multiplex PCR, and its TCRdb copy is limited to in-frame clones, with some not included. The sample consists of about 71,000 clones, roughly 89% of them appearing once. The material sequenced was PBMCs, taken around atezolizumab (anti-PD-L1) treatment. These receptors originate from a man aged 55 to 70 with urothelial cancer.

This clone has more than one count but fewer than ten. J is TRBJ1-3 and V is TRBV6-5; D might be TRBD1 (5 bases). V dropped 4 bases and J dropped 4 bases, with 8 bases sitting between them. Germline V gene sequence: CDR1 MNHEY, CDR2 SVGAGI. The CDR3 has 13 residues. The CDR3 sequence: CASSWEGGNTIYF. CDR3 nucleotide sequence: TGTGCCAGCAGTTGGGAGGGGGGAAACACCATATATTTT.

The chain employs TRBV27 and TRBJ2-7, with 8 bases identical to TRBD1. Trimming at V came to 9 bases and at J to 4 bases, leaving 14 bases not matched to a gene. CDR1 MNHEY and CDR2 SMNVEV come from the germline V gene (reference sequence). This CDR3 comprises 15 residues. CDR3 sequence: CASTGYRTGSYEQYF. CDR3 coding DNA: TGTGCCAGTACCGGATATCGGACAGGGAGTTACGAGCAGTACTTC.

CDR3 in amino acids: CATSRGRGPYNEQFF. CDR3 bases: TGTGCCACCAGCCGTGGGAGAGGGCCCTACAATGAGCAGTTCTTC. This sequence joins TRBV15 and TRBJ2-1; possibly TRBD2 for D (5 bases). Germline-derived CDR1 and CDR2 are LNHNV and YYDKDF (reference sequence). The CDR3 spans 15 residues. The ends were cut back, 5 bases at V and 2 bases at J, with 13 bases in the middle.

The V call is TRBV18, the J call TRBJ2-2, with D perhaps TRBD1 (5 bases). Trimming pared 4 bases from V and 3 bases from J, leaving 15 bases between. Per the germline V gene, CDR1 is KGHSH and CDR2 is LQKENI. This CDR3 comprises 16 residues. The CDR3, as DNA: TGTGCCAGCTCACGGGTAGGGGCAGAGGACACCGGGGAGCTGTTTTTT. Residues: CASSRVGAEDTGELFF.

The chain employs TRBV6-1 and TRBJ2-3; tentatively, D is TRBD1 (6 bases). Germline CDR1 and CDR2: MNHNS and SASEGT. Trimming took 2 bases from V and 7 from J, leaving 19 bases between them. The CDR3 spans 16 residues. The CDR3 loop is CASSEQVRGLSHTQYF. CDR3 DNA sequence: TGTGCCAGCAGTGAACAGGTCAGGGGATTATCCCATACGCAGTATTTT.

J is TRBJ2-7 and V is TRBV28, with a possible D match to TRBD2 (6 bases). CDR1 and CDR2 (germline): MDHEN, SYDVKM. This CDR3 region has 12 residues. Trimming left V 8 bases short and J 6 bases short, with 14 bases between. The CDR3 sequence: CASPSLGGEQYF. The CDR3 DNA reads TGTGCCAGCCCTTCATTGGGGGGCGAGCAGTACTTC.

The chain recombines TRBV6-1 with TRBJ1-1; maybe TRBD1 (5 bases). Germline V lookup: CDR1 MNHNS, CDR2 SASEGT. Trimming left V 4 bases short and J 3 bases short, with 12 bases between. This CDR3 has 14 residues. In DNA form, the CDR3 reads TGTGCCAGCAGTGGAATTCTAGGGGACACTGAAGCTTTCTTT. Translated, it gives CASSGILGDTEAFF.

This clone was counted only a few times. The chain has TRBV27 and TRBJ1-2, with TRBD1 as a possible D gene (6 bases). This CDR3 contains 14 residues. Germline V gene data show CDR1 as MNHEY and CDR2 as SMNVEV (reference sequence). Between the trimmed V and J ends, which lost 5 bases and 2 bases, there was a span of 12 bases. CDR3 loop: CASSPAGANYGYTF. The CDR3 DNA reads TGTGCCAGCAGTCCCGCAGGGGCAAACTATGGCTACACCTTC.

V gene TRBV5-1 combines with J gene TRBJ1-5, with D unclear. Germline CDR1 and CDR2: SGHRS and YFSETQ. V was pared by 4 bases and J by 7 bases, with 18 bases between. The CDR3 is 15 amino acids. CDR3 nucleotide sequence: TGCGCCAGCAGCCCTTCGGCCTTGCCGGGACAGCCCCAGCATTTT. It translates to CASSPSALPGQPQHF. Filled out from reference TRBV5-1 and TRBJ1-5, the complete variable domain reads KAGVTQTPRYLIKTRGQQVTLSCSPISGHRSVSWYQQTPGQGLQFLFEYFSETQRNKGNFPGRFSGRQFSNSRSEMNVSTLELGDSALYLCASSPSALPGQPQHFGDGTRLSIL.

V usage is TRBV5-4 and J usage is TRBJ1-3; 8 bases line up with TRBD1. This CDR3 is 18 amino acids long. In germline, CDR1 is SGHNT, CDR2 YYREEE (reference sequence). V shed 2 bases, J shed 0 bases, and the junction held 10 bases outside the gene matches. The CDR3 loop is CASSLTGTGLSSGNTIYF. Written as DNA, the CDR3 is TGTGCCAGCAGCTTAACAGGGACAGGCTTAAGCTCTGGAAACACCATATATTTT. Using reference TRBV5-4 and TRBJ1-3 for the parts outside the CDR3, the full variable domain is ETGVTQSPTHLIKTRGQQVTLRCSSQSGHNTVSWYQQALGQGPQFIFQYYREEENGRGNFPPRFSGLQFPNYSSELNVNALELDDSALYLCASSLTGTGLSSGNTIYFGEGSWLTVV.

For the CDR3, the DNA is TGTGCCTGGAGTACCCCCGGGACTCTTTATGGAAAACTGTTTTTT. This translates into CAWSTPGTLYGKLFF. The rearrangement joins TRBV30 to TRBJ1-4; D might be TRBD1 (5 bases). The V end was cut by 2 bases, the J end by 10 bases, with 20 bases between. Germline CDR1 and CDR2: GTSNPN and SVGIG (reference sequence). The CDR3 has 15 amino acids.

V is TRBV9 and J is TRBJ2-1; TRBD1 agrees at 7 bases. J lost 7 bases, V lost 3 bases, and 7 bases had no gene match. The CDR3 totals 14 residues. CDR1 is SGDLS and CDR2 is YYNGEE in the germline V gene. The CDR3 DNA reads as TGTGCCAGCAGCGCCCAGACAGGGAAAAATGAGCAGTTCTTC. This codes for CASSAQTGKNEQFF.

This rearrangement joins TRBV27 to TRBJ2-7; 14 nucleotides agree with TRBD2. Trimming took 5 bases from V and 3 from J; bases not matched to a gene: 6. Germline V gene sequence: CDR1 MNHEY, CDR2 SMNVEV (reference sequence). The CDR3 consists of 16 residues. CDR3 sequence reads: CASSPIGLAGGYEQYF. The CDR3 coding sequence is TGTGCCAGCAGTCCAATAGGACTAGCGGGAGGCTACGAGCAGTACTTC.

This chain links TRBV14 with TRBJ2-1; D gene ambiguous. The CDR3 sequence is 14 residues long. Trimming shortened V by 4 bases and J by 3 bases, and 10 bases separated the two germline ends. The germline gives CDR1 SGHDN, CDR2 FVKESK. In DNA form, the CDR3 reads TGTGCCAGCAGCCGCTTGGGCCGCTACAATGAGCAGTTCTTC. It specifies CASSRLGRYNEQFF.

V is TRBV5-1 and J is TRBJ1-2; 8 bases agree with TRBD1. V shed 1 base and J 2 bases; nucleotides not matched to a gene: 7. This CDR3 comprises 16 residues. From germline, CDR1 is SGHRS and CDR2 YFSETQ. The CDR3 here is CASSLFIGQGNYGYTF. The DNA of the CDR3 is TGCGCCAGCAGCTTGTTTATCGGACAGGGAAACTATGGCTACACCTTC.

The chain has TRBV30 and TRBJ1-2; tentative D call: TRBD1 (5 bases). This CDR3 region has 14 residues. Germline V gene lookup returns CDR1 GTSNPN and CDR2 SVGIG (reference sequence). Trimming shortened V by 0 bases and J by 7 bases, and 15 bases separated the two germline ends. The CDR3: CAWSVSLGRGGYTF. CDR3 bases: TGTGCCTGGAGTGTATCCCTGGGAAGGGGTGGCTACACCTTC.

The chain joins TRBV13 to TRBJ2-1; tentative D call: TRBD1 (6 bases). CDR3 length: 18 residues. The germline V gene has CDR1 PRHDT and CDR2 FYEKMQ (reference sequence). V lost 0 bases and J lost 8, with 23 bases in between. This CDR3 is CASSLGLIWGRGSDEQFF. The CDR3 DNA reads TGTGCCAGCAGCTTAGGCCTAATCTGGGGGCGCGGATCGGATGAGCAGTTCTTC. The entire variable domain, with the rest obtained from reference TRBV13 and TRBJ2-1, is as follows: AAGVIQSPRHLIKEKRETATLKCYPIPRHDTVYWYQQGPGQDPQFLISFYEKMQSDKGSIPDRFSAQQFSDYHSELNMSSLELGDSALYFCASSLGLIWGRGSDEQFFGPGTRLTVL.

The chain joins TRBV19 to TRBJ2-2, with 10 nucleotides matching TRBD2. The germline CDR1 and CDR2 sequences are LNHDA and SQIVND (reference sequence). The CDR3 is 16 amino acids. Trimming removed 3 bases from V and 3 bases from J; junction bases left unmatched: 4. DNA for the CDR3: TGTGCCAGTAGTATTTTGCTAGCGGGGGACACCGGGGAGCTGTTTTTT. Translated: CASSILLAGDTGELFF.

The chain links TRBV28 to TRBJ2-7; D might be TRBD2 (5 bases). Germline loops: CDR1 MDHEN, CDR2 SYDVKM. The V and J ends lost 7 bases and 4 bases respectively, with 20 bases between them. CDR3 length equals 15 residues. CDR3 nucleotides: TGTGCCAGCACCTCTGGCGGGCAAGTCTCTTACGAGCAGTACTTC. Amino acid sequence: CASTSGGQVSYEQYF.

This clone was seen a handful of times. This chain connects TRBV4-2 to TRBJ1-2, with unresolved D. The ends were cut back, 4 bases at V and 8 bases at J, with 14 bases in the middle. This CDR3 comprises 13 residues. CDR1 and CDR2 from the germline V gene are LGHNA and YNFKEQ. Here the CDR3 reads CASSPTDGLGYTF. CDR3 bases: TGTGCCAGCAGCCCCACAGATGGATTGGGCTACACCTTC.

This chain connects TRBV19 to TRBJ2-1, with a tentative D call TRBD2 (5 bases). Trimming stripped 6 bases from V and 5 bases from J, with 14 bases between. From germline, CDR1 is LNHDA and CDR2 SQIVND (reference sequence). This CDR3 comprises 14 residues. The CDR3 loop is CASRREMFNNEQFF. The CDR3 region has the DNA TGTGCCAGTAGGAGGGAGATGTTTAACAATGAGCAGTTCTTC.

The rearrangement uses TRBV28 and TRBJ2-3; 8 bases are shared with TRBD2. Germline-derived CDR1 and CDR2 are MDHEN and SYDVKM. Trimming took 6 bases from V and 2 from J; bases not matched to a gene: 4. The CDR3 is 14 residues long. The CDR3 loop reads CASRSGSSTDTQYF. Written as DNA, the CDR3 is TGTGCCAGCAGAAGCGGGAGTTCCACAGATACGCAGTATTTT.

The chain recombines TRBV4-3 with TRBJ2-7, with 8 bases identical to TRBD2. Germline V gives CDR1 LGHNA, CDR2 YSLEER. V was clipped by 3 bases and J by 0 bases; unmatched bases: 10. The CDR3 spans 17 residues. CDR3 sequence: CASSQARAGGTSYEQYF. DNA of the CDR3: TGCGCCAGCAGCCAGGCTCGCGCGGGAGGTACCTCCTACGAGCAGTACTTC.

The V and J genes are TRBV18 and TRBJ1-5; D is uncertain. This CDR3 contains 13 residues. Trimming took 3 bases from V and 0 from J, leaving 3 bases between them. The V gene's germline CDR1 is KGHSH and CDR2 LQKENI. CDR3 region: CASSPSSNQPQHF. In nucleotides, the CDR3 is TGTGCCAGCTCACCCAGTAGCAATCAGCCCCAGCATTTT.

The chain is built from TRBV12-5 and TRBJ2-2, with D uncertain. Trimming left V 0 bases short and J 7 bases short, with 9 bases between. CDR3 length: 14 amino acids. The germline V gene encodes CDR1 LGHNT and CDR2 FRNRAP. The CDR3 spells CASGLVRHGGELFF. DNA for the CDR3: TGTGCTAGTGGTTTGGTCCGTCACGGCGGGGAGCTGTTTTTT.

Here the CDR3 reads CASSQDVGSSYNEQFF. DNA of the CDR3: TGCGCCAGCAGCCAAGATGTCGGGAGCTCCTACAATGAGCAGTTCTTC. The chain couples TRBV4-3 to TRBJ2-1, with D possibly TRBD2 on 6 matching bases. V was clipped by 0 bases and J by 0 bases, with 9 bases between them. This CDR3 has 16 residues. CDR1 and CDR2 from the germline V gene are LGHNA and YSLEER.

V is TRBV7-3 and J is TRBJ1-1; perhaps TRBD1 as D (5 bases). The CDR3 totals 15 residues. V was cut by 0 bases and J by 0 bases, with 8 bases left in between. Germline CDR1 is SGHTA and CDR2 is FQGTGA. The CDR3 nucleotides read TGTGCCAGCAGCTTAACGGGGGGAATGAACACTGAAGCTTTCTTT. It encodes CASSLTGGMNTEAFF.

The chain links TRBV4-3 to TRBJ1-1; TRBD1 matches at 8 bases. V was pared by 0 bases and J by 1 base, with 4 bases of the junction left unmatched. The germline V gene has CDR1 LGHNA and CDR2 YSLEER. The CDR3 runs 16 residues. CDR3 DNA: TGCGCCAGCAGCCAAGATCCGCAGGGGGCGAACACTGAAGCTTTCTTT. Protein product: CASSQDPQGANTEAFF.

The V gene is TRBV10-1, the J gene TRBJ2-1; no clear D gene. Trimming shortened V by 4 bases and J by 4 bases, and 5 bases separated the two germline ends. This CDR3 region has 12 residues. CDR1 and CDR2 (germline): WNHNN, SYGVQD (reference sequence). The CDR3 sequence is CASSANYNEQFF. CDR3 in DNA: TGCGCCAGCAGTGCTAATTACAATGAGCAGTTCTTC.

This clone was observed once. The chain combines TRBV7-3 with TRBJ2-1; 8 bases match TRBD2. The CDR3 sequence is 20 residues long. V dropped 6 bases and J dropped 1; count of bases not matched to a gene: 20. The V gene's germline CDR1 is SGHTA and CDR2 FQGTGA. CDR3 protein: CASSPTSLGWRGDSYNEQFF. The DNA for the CDR3 is TGTGCCAGCAGTCCGACCTCTCTTGGTTGGCGGGGGGATTCCTACAATGAGCAGTTCTTC.